The rows below give T cell receptor beta chains drawn from one sample of a study of cytomegalovirus exposure and HLA in healthy donors. Sequencing used immunoSEQ multiplex PCR; TCRdb keeps in-frame clones, though not all of them. The sample has 200,000 to 250,000 clones, approximately 80% seen once. Sequenced input: PBMCs. These receptors were taken from a woman in her thirties in good health and CMV-seropositive. Each CDR3 is given with its conserved first and last residue. Each record gives: CDR3 length, J gene, V gene, clone size, D gene, CDR3 DNA, CDR3 protein. A D gene is named only where the DNA matches it firmly. Not every row has a clone size; where given, it reads once, few, many or a size class.

length: 13
J: TRBJ2-7
V: TRBV6-1
size: .
D: TRBD1
DNA: TGTGCCAGCAGTTCCGACAGGGGCTACGAGCAGTACTTC
CDR3: CASSSDRGYEQYF

length: 16
J: TRBJ2-2
V: TRBV2
size: once
D: .
DNA: TGTGCCAGCAGTGAAGTTTCTCAAGCGTTCTCCGGGGAGCTGTTTTTT
CDR3: CASSEVSQAFSGELFF

length: 15
J: TRBJ2-4
V: TRBV6-1
size: .
D: .
DNA: TGTGCCAGCAGTGAAAACGGTTTAGCCAAAAACATTCAGTACTTC
CDR3: CASSENGLAKNIQYF

length: 12
J: TRBJ2-1
V: TRBV10-3
size: .
D: TRBD1
DNA: TGTGCCATCGCCGACAGGGATGAAGAGCAGTTCTTC
CDR3: CAIADRDEEQFF

length: 16
J: TRBJ2-3
V: TRBV25-1
size: .
D: .
DNA: TGTGCCAGCAGTCAAGACCTCTCGTGGACTTCAGATACGCAGTATTTT
CDR3: CASSQDLSWTSDTQYF

length: 13
J: TRBJ1-2
V: TRBV2
size: few
D: .
DNA: TGTGCCAGCACGGGGGGGCCAAACTATGGCTACACCTTC
CDR3: CASTGGPNYGYTF

length: 18
J: TRBJ1-2
V: TRBV7-9
size: few
D: .
DNA: TGTGCCAGCAGCCCCTTCTCGCTCGGGGATAAAGCTAACTATGGCTACACCTTC
CDR3: CASSPFSLGDKANYGYTF

length: 14
J: TRBJ2-7
V: TRBV2
size: few
D: .
DNA: TGTGCCAGCAGCGCGGGACTGAGATCCTACGAGCAGTACTTC
CDR3: CASSAGLRSYEQYF

length: 11
J: TRBJ1-1
V: TRBV27
size: .
D: .
DNA: TGTGCCAGCAGTTTAGGCACTGAAGCTTTCTTT
CDR3: CASSLGTEAFF

length: 14
J: TRBJ2-5
V: TRBV7-2
size: once
D: TRBD2
DNA: TGTGCCTCCAATTCTGGCGGGGGCCAAGAGACCCAGTACTTC
CDR3: CASNSGGGQETQYF

length: 15
J: TRBJ1-2
V: TRBV7-2
size: .
D: .
DNA: TGTGCCAGCAGCTTAGAGGGAGCGCAGACCTATGGCTACACCTTC
CDR3: CASSLEGAQTYGYTF

length: 14
J: TRBJ2-7
V: TRBV5-1
size: once
D: .
DNA: TGCGCCAGCAGCTTGGCCCCAGGGGTCCACGAGCAGTACTTC
CDR3: CASSLAPGVHEQYF

length: 14
J: TRBJ2-1
V: TRBV5-1
size: .
D: .
DNA: TGCGCCAGCAGCTTGGAGGGTCAGGGGAATGAGCAGTTCTTC
CDR3: CASSLEGQGNEQFF

length: 17
J: TRBJ2-1
V: TRBV4-1
size: .
D: .
DNA: TGCGCCAGCAGCCAAGTTATCCTGGGTCTAGTCCAGAATGAGCAGTTCTTC
CDR3: CASSQVILGLVQNEQFF

length: 14
J: TRBJ2-1
V: TRBV6-5
size: .
D: TRBD2
DNA: TGTGCCAGCAGGCCACTAGCGGGAAAAGGGGAGCAGTTCTTC
CDR3: CASRPLAGKGEQFF

length: 18
J: TRBJ1-2
V: TRBV27
size: .
D: .
DNA: TGTGCCAGCAGTTTATTCCCGGACCGAACCAGGGGAAGGCATGGCTACACCTTC
CDR3: CASSLFPDRTRGRHGYTF

length: 15
J: TRBJ1-2
V: TRBV9
size: .
D: .
DNA: TGTGCCAGCAGCGTATCAGGGACCGGTCCTTATGGCTACACCTTC
CDR3: CASSVSGTGPYGYTF

length: 15
J: TRBJ1-1
V: TRBV29-1
size: .
D: TRBD1
DNA: TGCAGCGTTGAAGGTCGACAGGGGGGGAGCACTGAAGCTTTCTTT
CDR3: CSVEGRQGGSTEAFF

length: 12
J: TRBJ2-5
V: TRBV30
size: .
D: .
DNA: TGTGCCTGGAGGAGCCTGCAAGAGACCCAGTACTTC
CDR3: CAWRSLQETQYF

length: 14
J: TRBJ2-7
V: TRBV9
size: .
D: TRBD1
DNA: TGTGCCAGCAGCGGGGGACAGGAAACCTACGAGCAGTACTTC
CDR3: CASSGGQETYEQYF

length: 15
J: TRBJ2-2
V: TRBV27
size: .
D: .
DNA: TGTGCCAGCAGCCCACTAGCTATGAACACCGGGGAGCTGTTTTTT
CDR3: CASSPLAMNTGELFF

length: 15
J: TRBJ1-5
V: TRBV6-1
size: .
D: .
DNA: TGTGCCAGCAGGAATCCGGCCGCGAACAATCAGCCCCAGCATTTT
CDR3: CASRNPAANNQPQHF

length: 14
J: TRBJ2-7
V: TRBV6-5
size: .
D: .
DNA: TGTGCCAGCAGGAACTTAGAAGTCTCCTACGAGCAGTACTTC
CDR3: CASRNLEVSYEQYF

length: 15
J: TRBJ2-7
V: TRBV15
size: .
D: .
DNA: TGTGCCACCAGCAGGGAGGCGGGACCCCCCTACGAGCAGTACTTC
CDR3: CATSREAGPPYEQYF

length: 15
J: TRBJ2-3
V: TRBV27
size: .
D: .
DNA: TGTGCCAGCAGCCAACCGACAGGATTCACAGATACGCAGTATTTT
CDR3: CASSQPTGFTDTQYF

length: 14
J: TRBJ1-1
V: TRBV7-2
size: .
D: .
DNA: TGTGCCAGCAGCTACGGGGCGGGGAACACTGAAGCTTTCTTT
CDR3: CASSYGAGNTEAFF

length: 14
J: TRBJ2-7
V: TRBV11-3
size: .
D: TRBD2
DNA: TGTGCCAGCAGCCTACCGCTAGCGGGAGCCGAGCAGTACTTC
CDR3: CASSLPLAGAEQYF

length: 16
J: TRBJ2-1
V: TRBV2
size: .
D: .
DNA: TGTGCCAGCCATGGCGGCGGTGAGGGCTCCTACAATGAGCAGTTCTTC
CDR3: CASHGGGEGSYNEQFF

length: 15
J: TRBJ2-7
V: TRBV5-1
size: .
D: TRBD2
DNA: TGCGCCAGCAGCTCGCGACTAGCGGGGTCCTACGAGCAGTACTTC
CDR3: CASSSRLAGSYEQYF

length: 16
J: TRBJ1-5
V: TRBV4-3
size: few
D: .
DNA: TGCGCCAGCAGCCGTGGAACCGGGACTAACAATCAGCCCCAGCATTTT
CDR3: CASSRGTGTNNQPQHF

length: 15
J: TRBJ1-5
V: TRBV11-2
size: .
D: .
DNA: TGTGCCAGCAGCTTAGATTGGGCAGGGAATCAGCCCCAGCATTTT
CDR3: CASSLDWAGNQPQHF

length: 15
J: TRBJ2-3
V: TRBV2
size: few
D: .
DNA: TGTGCCAGCAGTGTCCTAACGGGAGCCACAGATACGCAGTATTTT
CDR3: CASSVLTGATDTQYF

length: 12
J: TRBJ1-2
V: TRBV9
size: .
D: .
DNA: TGTGCCAGCAGCGAACATAACTATGGCTACACCTTC
CDR3: CASSEHNYGYTF

length: 15
J: TRBJ1-5
V: TRBV7-2
size: .
D: .
DNA: TGTGCCAGCAGGAGGGGCGGCCAAGCAAATCAGCCCCAGCATTTT
CDR3: CASRRGGQANQPQHF

length: 13
J: TRBJ2-3
V: TRBV9
size: .
D: .
DNA: TGTGCCAGCAGCGGAGACTTGTCAGATACGCAGTATTTT
CDR3: CASSGDLSDTQYF

length: 14
J: TRBJ1-1
V: TRBV6-5
size: .
D: .
DNA: TGTGCCAGCAGCCGGGGGACGGAAAACACTGAAGCTTTCTTT
CDR3: CASSRGTENTEAFF

length: 14
J: TRBJ1-1
V: TRBV9
size: .
D: .
DNA: TGTGCCAGCAACCCAGCGGGAGTCCATGCTGAAGCTTTCTTT
CDR3: CASNPAGVHAEAFF

length: 14
J: TRBJ1-2
V: TRBV6-5
size: once
D: .
DNA: TGTGCCAGCAGTAACCGGGATAGGAACTATGGCTACACCTTC
CDR3: CASSNRDRNYGYTF

length: 14
J: TRBJ1-2
V: TRBV27
size: .
D: .
DNA: TGTGCCAGCAGTTTATCAATCCCCGTGGCAAGGCCTGAATTC
CDR3: CASSLSIPVARPEF

length: 13
J: TRBJ2-2
V: TRBV5-1
size: .
D: .
DNA: TGCGCCAGCAGCTTCCAGGTAACCGGGGAGCTGTTTTTT
CDR3: CASSFQVTGELFF